This TCR beta chain was recovered during a study of T cell responses to AZD1222 COVID-19 vaccine (dated by TCRdb to the early 2020s). Context from the whole study: TCR sequencing was performed for about 240 trial participants, of whom around 210 were given two doses of AZD1222 and around 26 were given two doses of MenACWY control vaccine. Enrollment into the trials was organized by age into subgroups of 18-55, 56-69 and 70-plus years, and those subgroups contained roughly 150, 30 and 60 TCR-sequenced participants, respectively.

Turning to this clone: Its antigen specificity is not known. Nothing much larger sits one base from this clone, and base qualities are not available.

Spanning cysteine to phenylalanine, the CDR3 consists of 14 amino acids. Kept here is only the CDR3 DNA, which spans 42 bases and is read in frame from base 1. Sequences LNHDA (CDR1) and SQIVND (CDR2) are obtained from the germline V gene (reference sequence). The V and J ends are trimmed by 7 bases and 5 bases, leaving 17 bases between them. What the work shows at the level of the full study, not this receptor alone: The 56-69-year group was small, and its depth increase did not reach significance, likely because of low power. After two AZD1222 doses, both the breadth and the depth of spike-specific TCRs were significantly higher than at day 0 and than in MenACWY recipients. Epitopes outside the regions mutated in the B.1.351 and B.1.1.7 variants were reportedly recognized by nearly half of the unique spike-specific TCRs. Conclusions about previously exposed vaccinees are limited because only 5 or 6 AZD1222 recipients were SARS-CoV-2 seropositive at baseline. The whole spike protein was spanned by vaccine-associated CD4 TCRs, and dominant responses were seen in regions 160-218 and 743-854. No day 14 peak-response samples were available, so repertoires were characterized only after the peak T cell response. Most participants were white British and females outnumbered males, and the authors suggested that clonal diversity may have been underestimated.

The time point label corresponds to: about 28 days (+/-7) after the second vaccine dose. Because spike-specific TCR depth and breadth did not differ between the two schedules, AZD1222 recipients who got a second dose at roughly 4 weeks were pooled with those who got a second dose at roughly 12 weeks. Vaccinee samples were obtained from the UK trials COV001 and COV002, which included a single-blind randomized controlled phase 2/3 trial of AZD1222 (ChAdOx1 nCoV-19) in healthy adults. Trial participant PBMC samples were collected at day 0 and day 28 after the second dose for TCRbeta chain sequencing. The CDR3 regions of human TCRbeta chains were subjected to immunosequencing. As for how the authors treated the data: TCRs in the repertoires were compared against a reference library of SARS-CoV-2-specific TCRs that had been generated with the MIRA antigen-specificity platform. Breadth meant the fraction of unique TCRs that were SARS-CoV-2-associated, whereas depth meant the fraction of total T cells that were SARS-CoV-2-associated. Using the MIRA data, each spike-specific TCR was mapped to the spike region that the TCR reacts to and placed in a CD4 or CD8 class. Log10-transformed breadth and depth values were compared by one-way ANOVA with Sidak's multiple comparisons tests. TCRdb provides this immuneACCESS table in a form limited to in-frame rearrangements. Some clones are lacking; in checked studies, under half of them reflect an unresolved V gene, and why the rest are absent is not known. V and J calls and clone size are given by that table; D and trimming were obtained from the DNA. The sample table shows 250,000 to 300,000 clones, and 94% are seen once. Less than 0.6% of the sample rests with the top ten.

This clonotype was obtained from an adult who received the AZD1222 COVID-19 vaccine. Sequenced here: peripheral blood, sampled 28 days after the second AZD1222 dose. The V and J genes are TRBV19 and TRBJ1-1; TRBD1 might be the D gene, on 5 matching bases. The DNA sequence reads TGTGCCAGTAAATGGGGGAGAGGAGGAACTGAAGCTTTCTTT. The translation is CASKWGRGGTEAFF.